The 20 T cell receptor beta chains listed next were all sequenced from one sample in a study of blood T cell repertoires in COVID-19. The table came from immunoSEQ multiplex PCR; TCRdb's copy has only in-frame clones and leaves some out. Of approximately 210,000 clones in the sample, less than 90% are singletons; the top ten hold roughly 2.7%. Source material: peripheral blood. The receptor set was obtained from a woman in her seventies with active or convalescent COVID-19.

The chain recombines TRBV5-1 with TRBJ2-7, with 7 bases identical to TRBD2. The CDR3 totals 15 residues. From germline, CDR1 is SGHRS and CDR2 YFSETQ. V lost 0 bases, J lost 4 bases, and 7 bases stayed unmatched. The CDR3 spells CASSLVVGSGYEQYF. CDR3 in DNA: TGCGCCAGCAGCTTGGTTGTCGGTAGCGGGTACGAGCAGTACTTC.

This chain joins TRBV7-9 and TRBJ1-4, with D perhaps matching TRBD1 (5 bases). V lost 4 bases and J 0 bases, leaving 9 bases between the germline ends. The CDR3 loop spans 15 amino acids. Germline CDR1 reads SEHNR; CDR2 reads FQNEAQ (reference sequence). The CDR3 coding sequence is TGTGCCAGCAGCTCTTTAGGGGCAACTAATGAAAAACTGTTTTTT. It translates to CASSSLGATNEKLFF.

The gene calls are TRBV10-3 and TRBJ2-7; D is possibly TRBD2 (5 bases). Looked up from germline, CDR1 is ENHRY and CDR2 is SYGVKD. The CDR3 consists of 14 residues. Between the trimmed V and J ends, which lost 3 bases and 2 bases, there was a span of 11 bases. The CDR3 reads CAISDPAEPYEQYF. CDR3 coding DNA: TGTGCCATCAGTGATCCAGCGGAACCCTACGAGCAGTACTTC.

This clone was detected a few times. The chain employs TRBV7-2 and TRBJ2-1; D unclear. Germline CDR1 SGHTA, CDR2 FQGNSA. V was trimmed by 4 bases and J by 5 bases, leaving 9 bases between them. The CDR3 is 13 amino acids. The CDR3 DNA is TGTGCCAGCAGCTCTAGAATAAACAATGAGCAGTTCTTC. It yields the protein CASSSRINNEQFF.

The genes are TRBV10-3 and TRBJ2-7; D is possibly TRBD2 (5 bases). The ends were cut back, 3 bases at V and 7 bases at J, with 16 bases in the middle. The CDR3 length is 14 residues. Germline V gene lookup returns CDR1 ENHRY and CDR2 SYGVKD. CDR3 sequence reads: CAISEGTHPGEQYF. The CDR3 nucleotides are TGTGCCATCAGTGAAGGAACACACCCGGGGGAGCAGTACTTC.

Details on this clone: Other DNA sequences from this sample encode an identical CDR3 as well. The chain carries TRBV15 and TRBJ1-2; 7 nucleotides match TRBD1. This CDR3 is built from 12 residues. Trimming at V came to 5 bases and at J to 4 bases, leaving 1 base not matched to a gene. Germline V CDR1 and CDR2: LNHNV, YYDKDF (reference sequence). The CDR3 protein is CATSRDSYGYTF. As DNA, the CDR3 is TGTGCCACCAGCCGGGACAGCTATGGCTACACCTTC.

The CDR3, as DNA: TGTGCCAGCAGTTTCGGGGTCAATGAGCAGTTCTTC. Translation: CASSFGVNEQFF. The V gene is TRBV12-3 or TRBV12-4, the J gene TRBJ2-1; possibly TRBD2 for D (5 bases). Trimming cost V 3 bases and J 6 bases, with 6 bases left between them. This CDR3 has 12 residues.

The chain recombines TRBV9 with TRBJ2-1; TRBD2 agrees at 8 bases. J lost 5 bases, V lost 2 bases, and 15 bases had no gene match. The germline CDR1 and CDR2 sequences are SGDLS and YYNGEE. The CDR3 sequence is 18 residues long. Here the CDR3 reads CASSVQTSGGGRDNEQFF. CDR3 DNA sequence: TGTGCCAGCAGCGTGCAGACCTCCGGGGGGGGGCGAGACAATGAGCAGTTCTTC.

The chain combines TRBV5-6 with TRBJ2-5, with a tentative D call TRBD2 (6 bases). V shed 2 bases and J shed 12 bases, with 17 bases lying between them. Germline lookup yields CDR1 SGHDT and CDR2 YYEEEE. This CDR3 contains 13 residues. The CDR3 reads CASSFSGMGPKYF. The CDR3 region has the DNA TGTGCCAGCAGCTTTAGCGGAATGGGGCCCAAGTACTTC. The whole variable domain, remainder taken from reference TRBV5-6 and TRBJ2-5, is DAGVTQSPTHLIKTRGQQVTLRCSPKSGHDTVSWYQQALGQGPQFIFQYYEEEERQRGNFPDRFSGHQFPNYSSELNVNALLLGDSALYLCASSFSGMGPKYFGPGTRLLVL.

On this clone: One end of the junction is discordant with germline, which a read error may explain. V gene TRBV19 combines with J gene TRBJ2-3; a possible D gene is TRBD2 (5 bases). Germline CDR1 reads LNHDA; CDR2 reads SQIVND (reference sequence). This CDR3 region has 9 residues. The CDR3 here is CASGHGLHF. CDR3 nucleotides: TGTGCCAGCGGCCATGGACTCCATTTT.

This chain connects TRBV28 to TRBJ2-7; 10 nucleotides match TRBD1. V dropped 7 bases and J dropped 2; count of bases not matched to a gene: 14. CDR1 and CDR2 from the germline V gene are MDHEN and SYDVKM. This CDR3 is 17 amino acids long. In DNA, the CDR3 is TGTGCCAGCAACGACCCCAGGGGGACAGGGGCAACCTACGAGCAGTACTTC. This codes for CASNDPRGTGATYEQYF.

This clone appeared a single time. J is TRBJ1-6 and V is TRBV9; possibly TRBD1 for D (6 bases). The CDR3 contains 20 residues. The ends were cut back, 10 bases at V and 0 bases at J, with 29 bases in the middle. Germline V gene data show CDR1 as SGDLS and CDR2 as YYNGEE. CDR3 nucleotides: TGTGCCTCGGCTGCGGGGGGCCCCGCGGCCTTAAGCTCCTATAATTCACCCCTCCACTTT. Translation gives CASAAGGPAALSSYNSPLHF.

The chain has TRBV7-9 and TRBJ1-4; TRBD1 agrees at 9 bases. This CDR3 has 14 residues. The trim removed 5 bases at V and 6 bases at J, leaving 4 bases unmatched. Germline V lookup: CDR1 SEHNR, CDR2 FQNEAQ (reference sequence). The CDR3 bases are TGTGCCAGCAGCGTACGGACAGGGGATGAAAAACTGTTTTTT. Its translation is CASSVRTGDEKLFF.

The chain joins TRBV4-1 to TRBJ2-3, with 8 bases matching TRBD2. Germline trimming cut 0 bases from V and 2 bases from J; bases unmatched to any gene: 13. Germline loops: CDR1 MGHRA, CDR2 YSYEKL. The CDR3 sequence is 19 residues long. The CDR3 spells CASSQDAWIAGRNTDTQYF. The CDR3 DNA follows: TGCGCCAGCAGCCAAGATGCGTGGATAGCGGGAAGAAACACAGATACGCAGTATTTT.

The chain uses TRBV11-3 and TRBJ2-1; D possibly corresponds to TRBD2 (5 bases). V dropped 3 bases and J dropped 3 bases, with 12 bases sitting between them. In germline, CDR1 is SGHNT, CDR2 YENEEA. There are 15 residues in the CDR3. This CDR3 is CASSFRGAIYNEQFF. DNA for the CDR3: TGTGCCAGCAGCTTCCGGGGAGCTATCTACAATGAGCAGTTCTTC.

This clone was seen a single time. This chain joins TRBV19 and TRBJ1-3, with D uncertain. Trimming cost V 3 bases and J 0 bases, with 9 bases left between them. Germline loops: CDR1 LNHDA, CDR2 SQIVND (reference sequence). The CDR3 is 15 amino acids. Written as DNA, the CDR3 is TGTGCCAGTAGTATTTGGGCGCCCTCTGGAAACACCATATATTTT. It specifies CASSIWAPSGNTIYF.

The chain employs TRBV23-1 and TRBJ2-5; the D gene is possibly TRBD2 (5 bases). TRBV23-1 counts as an open reading frame of uncertain function. The CDR3 extends over 15 amino acids. Deletions cut 7 bases from V and 5 bases from J, with 20 bases between. CDR3 loop: CASITNGLARETQYF. The CDR3, as DNA: TGCGCCAGCATCACAAATGGGCTAGCCCGGGAGACCCAGTACTTC.

As DNA, the CDR3 is TGCGCCAGCAGCCAAGATCCGGGACAGATCGGCAATCAGCCCCAGCATTTT. Its translation is CASSQDPGQIGNQPQHF. This sequence joins TRBV4-1 and TRBJ1-5; 7 bases agree with TRBD1. Trimming cost V 0 bases and J 2 bases; bases outside gene matches: 7. Germline CDR1 and CDR2: MGHRA and YSYEKL. This CDR3 has 17 amino acids.

On this clone: A much larger clone lies one base from this, so it may be a read error. The same CDR3 is also encoded by other DNA sequences in this sample. The chain couples TRBV7-8 to TRBJ1-1; D may be TRBD1 (6 bases). The CDR3 loop spans 13 amino acids. Trimming took off 3 bases at V and 1 base at J, with 6 bases between the two ends. Germline CDR1 and CDR2: SGHVS and FQNEAQ. CDR3 sequence reads: CASSLTGNTEAFF. As DNA, the CDR3 is TGTGCCAGCAGCTTGACAGGGAACACTGAAGCTTTCTTT.

V usage is TRBV6-6 and J usage is TRBJ1-1; no definite D call. V lost 6 bases and J 2 bases, leaving 4 bases between the germline ends. From germline, CDR1 is MNHNY and CDR2 SVGAGI (reference sequence). The CDR3 spans 11 residues. The CDR3 DNA reads TGTGCCAGCAGCCCTAACACTGAAGCTTTCTTT. Translated: CASSPNTEAFF.